This TCR beta chain was documented in a study of blood T cell repertoires in COVID-19. In the study overall: COVID-19 samples from acute and convalescent phases originated in the United States, Italy and Spain.

This clone was seen a few times. Repertoires were generated with immunoSEQ multiplex PCR, while TCRdb's copy carries only in-frame clones and drops some. Of about 120,000 clones detected, 80% to 85% appear once; the ten largest clones hold under 4%. Germline values: CDR1 MGHRA, CDR2 YSYEKL. This CDR3 contains 14 residues. The V segment lost 4 bases and the J segment 9 bases; nucleotides outside the gene matches: 3. This TCR was recovered from a young woman who had recovered from COVID-19. The sequencing sample was made of PBMCs or T cells enriched from blood (not recorded which). The chain is built from TRBV4-1 and TRBJ1-6, with TRBD1 identical over 10 bases. The CDR3 reads CASSPRDRGSPLHF. In DNA form, the CDR3 reads TGCGCCAGCAGCCCTCGGGACAGGGGTTCACCCCTCCACTTT.